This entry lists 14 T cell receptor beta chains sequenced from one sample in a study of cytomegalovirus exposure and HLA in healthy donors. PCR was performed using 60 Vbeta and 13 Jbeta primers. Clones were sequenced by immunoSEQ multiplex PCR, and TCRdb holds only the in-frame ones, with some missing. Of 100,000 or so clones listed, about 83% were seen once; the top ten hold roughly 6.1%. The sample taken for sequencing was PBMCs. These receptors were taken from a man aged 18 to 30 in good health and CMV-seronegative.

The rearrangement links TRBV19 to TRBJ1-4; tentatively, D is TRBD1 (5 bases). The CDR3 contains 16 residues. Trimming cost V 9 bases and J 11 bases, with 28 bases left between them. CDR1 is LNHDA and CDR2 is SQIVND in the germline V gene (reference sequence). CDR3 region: CASLPVSGRPKGKLFF. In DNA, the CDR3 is TGTGCCAGCCTCCCCGTGTCAGGGCGTCCTAAGGGGAAACTGTTTTTT.

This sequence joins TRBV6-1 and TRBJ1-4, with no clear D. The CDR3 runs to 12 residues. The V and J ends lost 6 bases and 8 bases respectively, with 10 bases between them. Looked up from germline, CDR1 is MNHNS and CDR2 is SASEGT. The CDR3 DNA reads TGTGCCAGCAGAGAAACGAGGGAAAAACTGTTTTTT. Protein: CASRETREKLFF.

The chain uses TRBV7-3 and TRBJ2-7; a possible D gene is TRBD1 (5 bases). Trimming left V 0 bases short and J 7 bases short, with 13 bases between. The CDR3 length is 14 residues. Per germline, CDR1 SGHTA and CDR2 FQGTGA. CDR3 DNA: TGTGCCAGCAGCTTAACCCCTACTGCAGGGGAGCAGTACTTC. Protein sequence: CASSLTPTAGEQYF.

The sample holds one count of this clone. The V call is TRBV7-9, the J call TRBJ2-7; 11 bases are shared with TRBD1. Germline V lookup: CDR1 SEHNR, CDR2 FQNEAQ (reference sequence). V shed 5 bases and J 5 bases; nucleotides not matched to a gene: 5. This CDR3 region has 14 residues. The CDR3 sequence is CASSRGQGDHEQYF. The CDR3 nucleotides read TGTGCCAGCAGCCGGGGACAGGGGGACCACGAGCAGTACTTC.

The CDR3 coding sequence is TGCGCCAGCAGTGCTGAGGGCCAGGACAGGTCTAATCAGCCCCAGCATTTT. Translation gives CASSAEGQDRSNQPQHF. The rearrangement uses TRBV10-1 and TRBJ1-5; 7 nucleotides line up with TRBD1. Germline V gene sequence: CDR1 WNHNN, CDR2 SYGVQD (reference sequence). The CDR3 covers 17 residues. Germline trimming cut 4 bases from V and 4 bases from J; bases unmatched to any gene: 13.

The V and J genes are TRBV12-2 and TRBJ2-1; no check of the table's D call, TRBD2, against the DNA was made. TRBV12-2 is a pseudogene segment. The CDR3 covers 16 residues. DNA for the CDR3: TGTGCAAGTCGCTTAGTAGGTCGGGAGGAAAACAATGAGCAGTTCTTC. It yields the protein CASRLVGREENNEQFF.

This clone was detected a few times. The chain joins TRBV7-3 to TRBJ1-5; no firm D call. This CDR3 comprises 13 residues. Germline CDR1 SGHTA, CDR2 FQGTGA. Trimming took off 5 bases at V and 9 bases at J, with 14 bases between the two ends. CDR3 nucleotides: TGTGCCAGCAGCCTTCGGACGGGATGGCCCCAGCATTTT. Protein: CASSLRTGWPQHF. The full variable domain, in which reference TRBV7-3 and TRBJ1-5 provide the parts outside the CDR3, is GAGVSQTPSNKVTEKGKYVELRCDPISGHTALYWYRQSLGQGPEFLIYFQGTGAADDSGLPNDRFFAVRPEGSVSTLKIQRTERGDSAVYLCASSLRTGWPQHFGDGTRLSIL.

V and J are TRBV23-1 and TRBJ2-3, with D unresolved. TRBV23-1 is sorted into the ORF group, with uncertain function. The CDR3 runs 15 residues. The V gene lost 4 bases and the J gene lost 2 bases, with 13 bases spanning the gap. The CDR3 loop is CASSRLGLSTDTQYF. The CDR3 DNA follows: TGCGCCAGCAGTCGGCTGGGCCTGTCCACAGATACGCAGTATTTT.

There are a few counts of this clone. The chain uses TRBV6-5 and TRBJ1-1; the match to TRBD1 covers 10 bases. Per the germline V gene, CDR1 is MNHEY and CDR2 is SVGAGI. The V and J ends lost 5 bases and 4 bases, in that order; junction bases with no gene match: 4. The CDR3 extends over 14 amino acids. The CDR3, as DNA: TGTGCCAGCAGTCCCAGGACAGGGGGCACTGAAGCTTTCTTT. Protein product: CASSPRTGGTEAFF.

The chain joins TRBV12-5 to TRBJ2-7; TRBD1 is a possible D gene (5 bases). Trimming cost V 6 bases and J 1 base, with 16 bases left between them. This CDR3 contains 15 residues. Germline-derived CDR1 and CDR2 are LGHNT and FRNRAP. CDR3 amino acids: CASGTQGARSYEQYF. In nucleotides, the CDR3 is TGTGCTAGTGGCACGCAGGGTGCTAGGTCCTACGAGCAGTACTTC.

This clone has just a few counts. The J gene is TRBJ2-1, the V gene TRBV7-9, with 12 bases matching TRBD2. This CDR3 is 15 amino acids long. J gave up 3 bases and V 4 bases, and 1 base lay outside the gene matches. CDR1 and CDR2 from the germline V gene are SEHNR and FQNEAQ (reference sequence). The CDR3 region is CASSSGLAGYNEQFF. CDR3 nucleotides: TGTGCCAGCAGCTCGGGACTAGCGGGCTACAATGAGCAGTTCTTC.

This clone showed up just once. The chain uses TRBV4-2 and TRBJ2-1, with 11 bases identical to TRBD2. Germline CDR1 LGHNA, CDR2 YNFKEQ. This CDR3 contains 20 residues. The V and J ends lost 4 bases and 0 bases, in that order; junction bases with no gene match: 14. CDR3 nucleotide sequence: TGTGCCAGCAGCCGCCGTTGGACTAGCGGGTCCCAGAGCTCCTACAATGAGCAGTTCTTC. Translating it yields CASSRRWTSGSQSSYNEQFF.

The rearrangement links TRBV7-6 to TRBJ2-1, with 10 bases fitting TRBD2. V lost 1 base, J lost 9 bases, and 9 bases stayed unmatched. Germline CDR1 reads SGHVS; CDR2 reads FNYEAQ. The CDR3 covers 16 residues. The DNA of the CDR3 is TGTGCCAGCAGCTTAGTGGCTAGCGGGAGCGGCAGTGAGCAGTTCTTC. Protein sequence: CASSLVASGSGSEQFF. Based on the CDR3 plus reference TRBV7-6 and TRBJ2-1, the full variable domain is GAGVSQSPRYKVTKRGQDVALRCDPISGHVSLYWYRQALGQGPEFLTYFNYEAQQDKSGLPNDRFSAERPEGSISTLTIQRTEQRDSAMYRCASSLVASGSGSEQFFGPGTRLTVL.

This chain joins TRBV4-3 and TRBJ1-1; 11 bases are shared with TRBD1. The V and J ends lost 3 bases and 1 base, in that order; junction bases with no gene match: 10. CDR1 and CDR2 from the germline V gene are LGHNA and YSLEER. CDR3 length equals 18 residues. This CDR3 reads CASSHPLGQGAENTEAFF. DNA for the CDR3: TGCGCCAGCAGCCATCCCTTAGGACAGGGGGCGGAGAACACTGAAGCTTTCTTT.